This record concerns one TCR beta chain sequence. Its binding antigen is unknown. No quality values exist for individual bases; no much larger clone is one base distant. The sample comes from a study of preoperative IRX-2 immunotherapy in early breast cancer (dated by TCRdb to about 2019). The CDR3 holds 10 amino acids from the cysteine to the phenylalanine. The only DNA kept is the CDR3, 30 bases in frame from the first base. Reading the germline V gene gives CDR1 SNHLY and CDR2 FYNNEI. The trim is 0 bases for V and 10 bases for J, with a gap of 3 bases between the germline ends. In light of the paper, this sample's treatment or condition label describes: preoperative locoregional IRX-2 cytokine immunotherapy. The samples were obtained from a phase Ib study that tested preoperative, locoregional IRX-2 cytokine immunotherapy designed to prime immune responses. Before surgery, IRX-2 was given to the donors, who were patients with early-stage breast cancer.

Libraries were prepared through the immunoSEQ multiplex PCR assay. TCRdb carries this immuneACCESS record with in-frame sequences only. Its versions omit some clonotypes, under half of them owing to an unresolved V gene in the studies checked, with the rest unexplained. The table for this sample lists some 13,000 clones; roughly 93% of them were counted only once. Roughly 28% of the sample is in the top ten clones. This receptor was taken from a human donor with breast cancer. This chain joins TRBV2 to TRBJ1-2; no D gene is confidently identified. This material was acquired from a patient treated with IRX-2 immunotherapy. The sequenced DNA: TGTGCCAGCAGTGAAGCAGACTACACCTTC. Its protein product is CASSEADYTF.